The 6 T cell receptor beta chains presented below share a single source sample, sequenced in a study of OX40 agonist ivuxolimab in advanced cancers. The library was obtained by the immunoSEQ multiplex PCR assay. Here the immuneACCESS table is served through TCRdb, limited to in-frame sequences with V and J called. Missing clones are a known gap in these copies; in checked studies unresolved V genes cover under half, and the rest lacks a known reason. The sample contains tens of thousands of clones, 80% to 90% of them found a single time. The top ten hold 0.95% to 1.5% of the sample. The sample consisted of CD4+ or CD8+ T cells sorted from blood, taken in a trial of the OX40 agonist ivuxolimab. Every receptor here comes from an adult with an advanced solid tumor such as melanoma, head and neck, liver or kidney cancer.

The chain is built from TRBV18 and TRBJ2-3, with a tentative D call TRBD2 (6 bases). CDR3 length: 16 amino acids. Per germline, CDR1 KGHSH and CDR2 LQKENI. V gave up 0 bases and J gave up 4 bases, with 14 bases separating them. The CDR3 loop reads CASSPPGPQRADTQYF. CDR3 in DNA: TGTGCCAGCTCACCACCGGGTCCACAGCGGGCAGATACGCAGTATTTT.

This clone came up a few times. The genes are TRBV28 and TRBJ1-5; unclear D gene. V was shortened by 1 base and J by 5 bases, with 3 bases between the two germline ends. The V gene's germline CDR1 is MDHEN and CDR2 SYDVKM. The CDR3 consists of 12 residues. In DNA form, the CDR3 reads TGTGCCAGCAGTTTATACGATCAGCCCCAGCATTTT. This gives the protein CASSLYDQPQHF.

The chain recombines TRBV6-5 with TRBJ1-5; no reliable D call. Germline loops: CDR1 MNHEY, CDR2 SVGAGI. V was trimmed by 0 bases and J by 7 bases, leaving 10 bases between them. The CDR3 length is 14 residues. This chain's CDR3 is CASSYSGRKQPQHF. The CDR3, as DNA: TGTGCCAGCAGTTACTCAGGCAGGAAGCAGCCCCAGCATTTT.

The V gene is TRBV11-2, the J gene TRBJ2-7; D remains ambiguous. The CDR3 runs to 14 residues. Trimming cost V 1 base and J 7 bases, with 14 bases left between them. Per the germline V gene, CDR1 is SGHAT and CDR2 is FQNNGV. CDR3 DNA: TGTGCCAGCAGCTTAGCCCTGAGCACGGGTGAGCAGTACTTC. Amino acids: CASSLALSTGEQYF.

The genes are TRBV19 and TRBJ2-5; the D gene is possibly TRBD2 (5 bases). Deletions cut 7 bases from V and 2 bases from J, with 17 bases between. CDR3 length: 15 amino acids. Germline-derived CDR1 and CDR2 are LNHDA and SQIVND (reference sequence). CDR3 sequence reads: CASTPRYEGQETQYF. CDR3 nucleotides: TGTGCCAGTACCCCCCGGTATGAGGGTCAAGAGACCCAGTACTTC.

The chain employs TRBV7-9 and TRBJ2-5, with 7 bases lining up with TRBD1. The CDR3 contains 17 residues. Germline CDR1 is SEHNR and CDR2 is FQNEAQ (reference sequence). The ends lost 5 bases at V and 5 bases at J; junction bases unmatched: 17. CDR3 sequence (DNA): TGTGCCAGCAGCCCCTTACATTGGCAGGGGGTCCGGGAGACCCAGTACTTC. This sequence encodes CASSPLHWQGVRETQYF.